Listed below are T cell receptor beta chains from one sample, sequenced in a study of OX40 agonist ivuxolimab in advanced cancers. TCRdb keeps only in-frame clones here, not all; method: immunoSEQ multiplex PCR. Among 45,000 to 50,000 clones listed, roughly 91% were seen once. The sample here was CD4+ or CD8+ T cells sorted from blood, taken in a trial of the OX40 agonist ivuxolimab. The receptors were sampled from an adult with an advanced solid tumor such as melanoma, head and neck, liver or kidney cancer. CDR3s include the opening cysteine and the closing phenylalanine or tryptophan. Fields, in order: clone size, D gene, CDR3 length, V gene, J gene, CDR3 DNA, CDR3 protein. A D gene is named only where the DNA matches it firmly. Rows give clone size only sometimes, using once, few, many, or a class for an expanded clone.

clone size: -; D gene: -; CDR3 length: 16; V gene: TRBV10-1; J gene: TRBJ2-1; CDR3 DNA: TGCGCCAGCAGTGAGTCAGGGTACGGCTCCTACAATGAGCAGTTCTTC; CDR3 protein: CASSESGYGSYNEQFF
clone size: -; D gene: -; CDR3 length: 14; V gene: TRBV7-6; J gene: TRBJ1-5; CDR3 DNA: TGTGCCAGCAGCCAAACTCCAGGGAATCAGCCCCAGCATTTT; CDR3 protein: CASSQTPGNQPQHF
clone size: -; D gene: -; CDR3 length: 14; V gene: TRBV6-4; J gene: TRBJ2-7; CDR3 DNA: TGTGCCAGCAGTTACGGGCAACTCTCCTACGAGCAGTACTTC; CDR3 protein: CASSYGQLSYEQYF
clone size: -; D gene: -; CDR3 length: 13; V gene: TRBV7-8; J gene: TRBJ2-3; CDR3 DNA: TGTGCCAGCAGTGAATATCGCACAGATACGCAGTATTTT; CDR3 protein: CASSEYRTDTQYF
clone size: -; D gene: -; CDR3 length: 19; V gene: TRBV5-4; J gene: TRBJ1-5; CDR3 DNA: TGTGCCAGCAGCTTGATATGGGGGGCCCACCGGTGTGAGAATCAGCCCCAGCATTTT; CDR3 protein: CASSLIWGAHRCENQPQHF
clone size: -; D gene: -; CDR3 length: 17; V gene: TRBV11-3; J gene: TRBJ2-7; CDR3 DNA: TGTGCCAGCAGCTTAGAATCCCCGGAGGGGGGCTCCTACGAGCAGTACTTC; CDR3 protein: CASSLESPEGGSYEQYF
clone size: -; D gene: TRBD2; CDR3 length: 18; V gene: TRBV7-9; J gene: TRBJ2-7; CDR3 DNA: TGTGCCAGCAGCCTGCCCCCCGGGACTAGCGGGAGTGGCTACGAGCAGTACTTC; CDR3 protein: CASSLPPGTSGSGYEQYF
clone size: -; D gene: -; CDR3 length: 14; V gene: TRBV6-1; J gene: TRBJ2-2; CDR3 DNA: TGTGCCAGCAGTGAATTAGTGCAGGGCGGGGAGCTGTTTTTT; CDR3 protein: CASSELVQGGELFF
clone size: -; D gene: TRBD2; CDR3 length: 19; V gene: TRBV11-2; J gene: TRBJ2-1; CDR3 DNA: TGTGCCAGCAGCTCCCAATACGGACTAGCGGAAAGCTCCTACAATGAGCAGTTCTTC; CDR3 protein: CASSSQYGLAESSYNEQFF
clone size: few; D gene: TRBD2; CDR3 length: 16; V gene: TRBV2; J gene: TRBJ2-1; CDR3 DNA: TGTGCCAGCAGTGATCCCGGACTAGCCACCTACAATGAGCAGTTCTTC; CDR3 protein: CASSDPGLATYNEQFF
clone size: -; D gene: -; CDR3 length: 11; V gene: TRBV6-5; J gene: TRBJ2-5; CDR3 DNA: TGTGCCACCTGGGGCGAAGCGACCCAGTACTTC; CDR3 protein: CATWGEATQYF
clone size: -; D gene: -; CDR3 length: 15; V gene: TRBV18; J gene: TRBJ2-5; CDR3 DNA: TGTGCCAGCTCAACCGGGACACAGTACCAAGAGACCCAGTACTTC; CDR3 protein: CASSTGTQYQETQYF
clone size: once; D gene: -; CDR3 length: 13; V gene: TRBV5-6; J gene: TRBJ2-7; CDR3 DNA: TGTGCCAGCAGTCCCGGGGGTTCCTACGAGCAGTACTTC; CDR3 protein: CASSPGGSYEQYF
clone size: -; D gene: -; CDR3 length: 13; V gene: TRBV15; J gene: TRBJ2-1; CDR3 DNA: TGTGCCACCAGCAAACAAATCTACAATGAGCAGTTCTTC; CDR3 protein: CATSKQIYNEQFF
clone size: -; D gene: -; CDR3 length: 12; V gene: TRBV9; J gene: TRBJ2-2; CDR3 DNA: TGTGCCAGCAGGAGCCTTTTGGGGGAGCTGTTTTTT; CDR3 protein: CASRSLLGELFF
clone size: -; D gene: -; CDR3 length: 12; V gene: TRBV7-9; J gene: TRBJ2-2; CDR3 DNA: TGTGCCAGCAGCCCGGCGTCCGGGGAGCTGTTTTTT; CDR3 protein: CASSPASGELFF
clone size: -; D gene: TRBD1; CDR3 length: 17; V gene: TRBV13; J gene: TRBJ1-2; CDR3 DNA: TGTGCCAGCAGCTCGGCCGGGACAGGGGATTGGGGCTATGGCTACACCTTC; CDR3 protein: CASSSAGTGDWGYGYTF
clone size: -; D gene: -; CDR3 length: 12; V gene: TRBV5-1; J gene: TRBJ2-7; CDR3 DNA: TGCGCCAGCAGCTCCGGGACCTACGAGCAGTACTTC; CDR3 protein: CASSSGTYEQYF
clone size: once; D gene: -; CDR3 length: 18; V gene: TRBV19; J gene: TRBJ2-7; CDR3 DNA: TGTGCCAGTAGTCCATTAGACGACCAGGGTGCTACTAAGTTCGAGCAGTACTTC; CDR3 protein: CASSPLDDQGATKFEQYF
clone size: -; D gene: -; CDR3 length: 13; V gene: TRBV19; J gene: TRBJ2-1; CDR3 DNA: TGTGCCAGTAGCGGAAACGTGGGGTATGAGCAGTTCTTC; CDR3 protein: CASSGNVGYEQFF
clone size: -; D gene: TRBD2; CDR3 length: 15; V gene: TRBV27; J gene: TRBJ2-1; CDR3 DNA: TGTGCCAGCAGTTCTTCCCGAGCGGGAGGGCATGAGCAGTTCTTC; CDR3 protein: CASSSSRAGGHEQFF
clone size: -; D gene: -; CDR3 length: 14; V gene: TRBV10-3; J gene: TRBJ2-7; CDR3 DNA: TGTGCCATCAGTGAAGGGTGGGAAGTTTACGAGCAGTACTTC; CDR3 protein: CAISEGWEVYEQYF
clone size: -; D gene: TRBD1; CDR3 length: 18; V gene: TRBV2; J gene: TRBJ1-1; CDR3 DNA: TGTGCCAGCAGCGCCGGGACAGGGGGTTTTCGCGTGAACACTGAAGCTTTCTTT; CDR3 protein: CASSAGTGGFRVNTEAFF
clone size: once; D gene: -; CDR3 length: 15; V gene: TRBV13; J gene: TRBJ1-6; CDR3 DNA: TGTGCCAGCACCCCCGGGGACTCCTATAATTCACCCCTCCACTTT; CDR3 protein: CASTPGDSYNSPLHF
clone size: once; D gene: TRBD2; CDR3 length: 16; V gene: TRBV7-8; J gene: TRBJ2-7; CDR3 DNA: TGTGCCAGCAGCTCACCTCGCGGCGGGGGAACCTACGAGCAGTACTTC; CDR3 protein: CASSSPRGGGTYEQYF
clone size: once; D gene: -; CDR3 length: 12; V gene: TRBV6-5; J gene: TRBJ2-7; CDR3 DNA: TGTGCCAGCAGTTACTCCGACAACGAGCAGTACTTC; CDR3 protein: CASSYSDNEQYF
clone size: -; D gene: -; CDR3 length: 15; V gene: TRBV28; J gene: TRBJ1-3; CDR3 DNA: TGTGCCAGCAGTTTTGGCCAAAACTCTGGAAACACCATATATTTT; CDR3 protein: CASSFGQNSGNTIYF
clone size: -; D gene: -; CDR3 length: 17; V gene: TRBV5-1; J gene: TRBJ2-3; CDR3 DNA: TGCGCCAGCAGCTTTGGTCCAACCGGGCTATTCGCAGATACGCAGTATTTT; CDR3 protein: CASSFGPTGLFADTQYF
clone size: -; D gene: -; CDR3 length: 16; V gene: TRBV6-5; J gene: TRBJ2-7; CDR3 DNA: TGTGCCAGCAGTTCGGGAACAGGGCTTTCCCTCTACGAGCAGTACTTC; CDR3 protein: CASSSGTGLSLYEQYF
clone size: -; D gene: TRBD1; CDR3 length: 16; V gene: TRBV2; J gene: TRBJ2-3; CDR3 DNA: TGTGCCAGCGCGACGGGGACAGGGCCGGGTATTGATACGCAGTATTTT; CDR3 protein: CASATGTGPGIDTQYF
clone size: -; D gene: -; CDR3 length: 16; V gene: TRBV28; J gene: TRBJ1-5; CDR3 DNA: TGTGCCAGCAGTTTCCACGGTACGGCGGGAGGTCAGCCCCAGCATTTT; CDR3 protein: CASSFHGTAGGQPQHF
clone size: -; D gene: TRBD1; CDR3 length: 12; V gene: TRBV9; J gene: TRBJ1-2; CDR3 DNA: TGTGCCAGCAGCTCTACAGGGGAGGGCTACACCTTC; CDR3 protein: CASSSTGEGYTF
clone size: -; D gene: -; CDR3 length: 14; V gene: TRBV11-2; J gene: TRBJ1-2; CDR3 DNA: TGTGCCAGCAGCCTTAGGAATCTGAACTATGGCTACACCTTC; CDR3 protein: CASSLRNLNYGYTF
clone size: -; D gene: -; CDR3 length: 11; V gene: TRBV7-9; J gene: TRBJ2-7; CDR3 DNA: TGTGCCAGCAGCACGCCCTACGAGCAGTACTTC; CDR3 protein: CASSTPYEQYF
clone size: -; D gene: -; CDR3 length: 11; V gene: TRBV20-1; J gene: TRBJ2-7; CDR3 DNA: TGCAGTGCTCGGGACTTCTACGAGCAGTACTTC; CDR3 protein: CSARDFYEQYF
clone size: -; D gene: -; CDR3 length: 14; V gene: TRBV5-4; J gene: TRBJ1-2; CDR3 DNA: TGTGCCAGCAGCTCGGGGGTTCCTGAGGATGGCTACACCTTC; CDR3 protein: CASSSGVPEDGYTF
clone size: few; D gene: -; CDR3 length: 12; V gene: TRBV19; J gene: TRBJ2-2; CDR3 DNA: TGTGCCAGTAGGGGGTCCGCCGGGGAGCTGTTTTTT; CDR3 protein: CASRGSAGELFF
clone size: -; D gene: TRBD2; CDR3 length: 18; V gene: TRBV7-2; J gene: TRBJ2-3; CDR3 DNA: TGTGCCAGCAGCTTAAGATTCGTCCTAGCGGGGGACACAGATACGCAGTATTTT; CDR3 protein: CASSLRFVLAGDTDTQYF
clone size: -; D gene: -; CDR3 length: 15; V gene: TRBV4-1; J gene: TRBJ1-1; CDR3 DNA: TGCGCCAGCAGCCAAGAGTGGACAGATAACACTGAAGCTTTCTTT; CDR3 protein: CASSQEWTDNTEAFF
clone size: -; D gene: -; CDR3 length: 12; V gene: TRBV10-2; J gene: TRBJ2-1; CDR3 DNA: TGCGCCAGCGAGGAGCCCTACAATGAGCAGTTCTTC; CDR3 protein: CASEEPYNEQFF
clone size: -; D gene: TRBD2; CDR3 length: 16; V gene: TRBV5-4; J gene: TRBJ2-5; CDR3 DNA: TGTGCCAGCAGCTTGGGACTAGCGGGGGGAGGAGAGACCCAGTACTTC; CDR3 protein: CASSLGLAGGGETQYF
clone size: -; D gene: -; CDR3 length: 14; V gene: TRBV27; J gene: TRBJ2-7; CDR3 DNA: TGTGCCAGCAGTGCGGGACAGAAGGCCTACGAGCAGTACTTC; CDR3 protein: CASSAGQKAYEQYF
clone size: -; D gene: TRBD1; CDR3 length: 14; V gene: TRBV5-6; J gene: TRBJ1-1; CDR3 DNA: TGTGCCAGCAGCATCTACAGGGGTTACACTGAAGCTTTCTTT; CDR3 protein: CASSIYRGYTEAFF
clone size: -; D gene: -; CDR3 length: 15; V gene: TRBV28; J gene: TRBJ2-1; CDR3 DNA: TGTGCCAGCAGTCCCCCCGGGACACTTTACAATGAGCAGTTCTTC; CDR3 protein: CASSPPGTLYNEQFF
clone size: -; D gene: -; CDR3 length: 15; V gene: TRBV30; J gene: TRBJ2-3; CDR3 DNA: TGTGCCTGGAGTTCCCTGGACAGCAGCACAGATACGCAGTATTTT; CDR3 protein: CAWSSLDSSTDTQYF
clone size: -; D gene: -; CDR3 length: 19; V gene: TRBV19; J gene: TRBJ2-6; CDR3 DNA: TGTGCCAGTTGGGGTGTGGGGACCCTCCCGTCCTCTGGGGCCAACGTCCTGACTTTC; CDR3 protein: CASWGVGTLPSSGANVLTF
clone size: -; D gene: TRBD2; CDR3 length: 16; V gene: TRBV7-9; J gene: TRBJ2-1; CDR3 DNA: TGTGCCAGCAGCCGGACTAGCGGGGGGGCGGGCAATGAGCAGTTCTTC; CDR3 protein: CASSRTSGGAGNEQFF
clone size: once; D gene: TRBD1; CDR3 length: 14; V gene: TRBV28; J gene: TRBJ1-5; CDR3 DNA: TGTGCCAGCAGTTTGGGACAGGGACATCAGCCCCAGCATTTT; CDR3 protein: CASSLGQGHQPQHF
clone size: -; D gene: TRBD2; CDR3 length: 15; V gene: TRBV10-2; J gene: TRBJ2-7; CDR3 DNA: TGCGCCACCTCGCACCCGGGACTAGGGATCTACGAGCAGTACTTC; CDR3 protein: CATSHPGLGIYEQYF
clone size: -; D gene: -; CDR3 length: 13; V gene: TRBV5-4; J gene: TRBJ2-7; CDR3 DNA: TGTGCCAGCAGCCCACCGGGGACCTACGAGCAGTACTTC; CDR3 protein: CASSPPGTYEQYF
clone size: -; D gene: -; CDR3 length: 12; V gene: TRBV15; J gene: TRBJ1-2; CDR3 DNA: TGTGCCACCAGCAGCTTCGGCTATGGCTACACCTTC; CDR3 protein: CATSSFGYGYTF